This is a list of T cell receptor beta chains from one sample in a study of shared clonotypes between healthy human individuals. Repertoires were generated with immunoSEQ multiplex PCR, while TCRdb's copy carries only in-frame clones and drops some. The sample shows about 2.1 million clones, about 94% of them seen only once. The sample comprised naive CD8+ T cells from PBMCs. The origin of the receptors is a man younger than 35 in good health. Some clones in this sample may be carry-over from other donors' samples. Both conserved end residues are part of each CDR3. A D gene is named only where the DNA matches it firmly. Size tells how often a clone was seen (once, few, many) or the class of an expanded clone, and some rows leave it out.

abundance,v_gene,d_gene,j_gene,CDR3nt,CDR3aa
NA,TRBV11-2,NA,TRBJ1-4,TGTGCCAGCAGATTGGGAATGACTAATGAAAAACTGTTTTTT,CASRLGMTNEKLFF
NA,TRBV28,NA,TRBJ2-7,TGTGCCAGCAGCCCCATCTCCCGCTACGAGCAGTACTTC,CASSPISRYEQYF
NA,TRBV5-8,NA,TRBJ2-1,TGTGCCAGCAGCTCGACAGTGTACAATGAGCAGTTCTTC,CASSSTVYNEQFF
NA,TRBV4-1,TRBD1,TRBJ1-4,TGCGCCAGCAGCCAAGTAGGTGACAGGGTCGAAAAACTGTTTTTT,CASSQVGDRVEKLFF
NA,TRBV29-1,TRBD1,TRBJ2-4,TGCAGCGGCCGAACGGGACAGGGACTAGCCAAAAACATTCAGTACTTC,CSGRTGQGLAKNIQYF
NA,TRBV29-1,NA,TRBJ1-2,TGCAGCGTTAGTTTCAACTATGGCTACACCTTC,CSVSFNYGYTF
NA,TRBV29-1,TRBD1,TRBJ2-4,TGCAGCGGAAATCTACAGGGGGCCGGCGCAAACATTCAGTACTTC,CSGNLQGAGANIQYF
NA,TRBV9,TRBD1,TRBJ1-2,TGTGCCAGCAGCGTAGGTCCCCTACCTGGGACAGGGGACTATGGCTACACCTTC,CASSVGPLPGTGDYGYTF
NA,TRBV2,TRBD2,TRBJ2-5,TGTGCCAGCCTCAGGAGCGGGAGAGATACCAGTTTAGAGACCCAGTACTTC,CASLRSGRDTSLETQYF
once,TRBV27,NA,TRBJ2-2,TGTGCCAGCAGTTTAGCTGCGAACACCGGGGAGCTGTTTTTT,CASSLAANTGELFF
NA,TRBV6-1,NA,TRBJ1-1,TGTGCCAGCGATGAGGGGGGCACTGAAGCTTTCTTT,CASDEGGTEAFF
NA,TRBV4-1,NA,TRBJ1-1,TGCGCCAGCAGCTTCGCCGGGCCGAACACTGAAGCTTTCTTT,CASSFAGPNTEAFF
NA,TRBV5-6,TRBD2,TRBJ2-7,TGTGCCAGCAGCTTGTGGGCTAGCGGGATCTACGAGCAGTACTTC,CASSLWASGIYEQYF
NA,TRBV28,NA,TRBJ2-1,TGTGCCAGCAGTTTGGTAGCGAGCTCCTACAATGAGCAGTTCTTC,CASSLVASSYNEQFF
NA,TRBV29-1,NA,TRBJ1-2,TGCAGCGTTGTTGGCGGGGCGAGGGGTAACTATGGCTACACCTTC,CSVVGGARGNYGYTF
NA,TRBV15,NA,TRBJ1-5,TGTGCCACCAGCAGAGCCGCCGGCTCAGAGCCCCAGCATTTT,CATSRAAGSEPQHF
NA,TRBV27,NA,TRBJ2-3,TGTGCCAGCAGTTTACGGGCAGATACGCAGTATTTT,CASSLRADTQYF
once,TRBV11-2,TRBD2,TRBJ2-7,TGTGCCAGCAGCTCCTCCTGGACGGGAGGGAACGAGCAGTACTTC,CASSSSWTGGNEQYF
NA,TRBV4-1,TRBD1,TRBJ1-3,TGCGCCAGCAGCCAACCTGGTCTCCCAGGGGGAGGTGGAAACACCATATATTTT,CASSQPGLPGGGGNTIYF
NA,TRBV7-2,NA,TRBJ1-2,TGTGCCAGCAGCTTATCGCTGACAGCTTCGTGGGGCTACACCTTC,CASSLSLTASWGYTF
NA,TRBV7-9,NA,TRBJ2-1,TGTGCCAGCAGCTTAAATTTGGGGAAGGATGAGCAGTTCTTC,CASSLNLGKDEQFF
NA,TRBV27,NA,TRBJ1-1,TGTGCCAGCAGTTTAGAAGCAGGGGACGGCACTGAAGCTTTCTTT,CASSLEAGDGTEAFF
NA,TRBV11-2,NA,TRBJ2-7,TGTGCCAGCAGCTTAGGATATGCTGGCTCCTACGAGCAGTACTTC,CASSLGYAGSYEQYF
NA,TRBV6-6,NA,TRBJ2-3,TGTGCCAGCAGCCACTCCCCCGGGGAGGGCACAGATACGCAGTATTTT,CASSHSPGEGTDTQYF
once,TRBV27,NA,TRBJ1-2,TGTGCCAGCAGTTTTCGGCAGGGTGGTGGCTACACCTTC,CASSFRQGGGYTF
NA,TRBV5-1,TRBD1,TRBJ1-2,TGCGCCAGCAGCTTGTTTGGGACAGGAGAATACTATGGCTACACCTTC,CASSLFGTGEYYGYTF
NA,TRBV28,NA,TRBJ2-7,TGTGCCAGCAGACCTTCAAGGAGCTCCTACGAGCAGTACTTC,CASRPSRSSYEQYF
NA,TRBV7-9,NA,TRBJ2-1,TGTGCCAGCAGCGCCGATCTTGGGAATGAGCAGTTCTTC,CASSADLGNEQFF
NA,TRBV7-3,NA,TRBJ2-3,TGTGCCAGCAGCATAGCCGGGACTAGCACAGATACGCAGTATTTT,CASSIAGTSTDTQYF
NA,TRBV7-7,NA,TRBJ2-5,TGTGCCAGCAGCTTAGGCCCGCTGGGGACCCAGTACTTC,CASSLGPLGTQYF
NA,TRBV4-1,TRBD2,TRBJ2-7,TGCGCCAGCAGCCAAGACCCGGGACTAGCACCTGACGAGCAGTACTTC,CASSQDPGLAPDEQYF
NA,TRBV10-3,NA,TRBJ2-2,TGTGCCATCAGTGCGGCCGGGGAGCTGTTTTTT,CAISAAGELFF
once,TRBV11-2,NA,TRBJ2-7,TGTGCCAGCAGCTCCAGCCCTTTCGTGCGCGAGCAGTACTTC,CASSSSPFVREQYF
NA,TRBV7-7,TRBD1,TRBJ2-5,TGTGCCAGCAGTCCGGGACAGAATTTCGGGGTGGTGACCCAGTACTTC,CASSPGQNFGVVTQYF
NA,TRBV27,NA,TRBJ2-1,TGTGCCAGCAGTTTGACAGTTTCCTACAATGAGCAGTTCTTC,CASSLTVSYNEQFF
NA,TRBV6-1,NA,TRBJ2-7,TGTGCCAGCAGTGAAGCCTGGGGACGTGAGACCTACGAGCAGTACTTC,CASSEAWGRETYEQYF
NA,TRBV4-1,NA,TRBJ2-3,TGCGCCAGCAGCCTTACAAGGATCAAGATAATAGAGCAGTATTTT,CASSLTRIKIIEQYF